The next 27 T cell receptor beta chains were all read from a single sample in a study of blood T cell repertoires in COVID-19 (dated by TCRdb to about 2020). The library was produced with the immunoSEQ multiplex PCR assay. Imported from immuneACCESS, the table was reduced by TCRdb to in-frame sequences with V and J called. These copies leave out some clones; in studies compared against another copy, an unresolved V gene accounts for under half, and the cause of the remainder is not known. Recorded for this sample are 250,000 or so clones; about nine tenths of them occurred a single time. Roughly 4.3% of the sample goes to the ten largest clones. Material: PBMCs or T cells enriched from blood (not recorded which). Every receptor here comes from a woman in her 30s with acute COVID-19.

The chain employs TRBV19 and TRBJ1-6; 8 nucleotides match TRBD1. This CDR3 spans 15 amino acids. The V gene end was trimmed by 5 bases and the J gene end by 7 bases; junction bases not matched to a gene: 7. Looked up from germline, CDR1 is LNHDA and CDR2 is SQIVND (reference sequence). CDR3 nucleotides: TGTGCCAGTAGTCCGGACAGGGCTCTAAATTCACCCCTCCACTTT. It yields the protein CASSPDRALNSPLHF.

This clone appeared once. This chain joins TRBV30 and TRBJ2-1; the match to TRBD1 covers 9 bases. CDR3 length: 14 residues. V was clipped by 0 bases and J by 5 bases; unmatched bases: 2. Germline V gene data show CDR1 as GTSNPN and CDR2 as SVGIG (reference sequence). The CDR3 spells CAWSVQGADNEQFF. CDR3 sequence (DNA): TGTGCCTGGAGTGTACAGGGGGCAGACAATGAGCAGTTCTTC. Supplemented by reference TRBV30 and TRBJ2-1, the full variable domain reads SQTIHQWPATLVQPVGSPLSLECTVEGTSNPNLYWYRQAAGRGLQLLFYSVGIGQISSEVPQNLSASRPQDRQFILSSKKLLLSDSGFYLCAWSVQGADNEQFFGPGTRLTVL.

This clone was counted only a few times. The genes are TRBV12-3 or TRBV12-4 and TRBJ1-6, with D hard to call. Trimming pared 8 bases from V and 7 bases from J, leaving 12 bases between. The CDR3 is 13 amino acids. The CDR3 nucleotides read TGTGCCAGCCGTACCACCGGGAATTCACCCCTCCACTTT. It yields the protein CASRTTGNSPLHF.

J is TRBJ2-1 and V is TRBV28; 14 positions match TRBD2. The CDR3 spans 16 residues. J gave up 6 bases and V 0 bases, and 1 base lay outside the gene matches. Germline V gene data show CDR1 as MDHEN and CDR2 as SYDVKM. CDR3 region: CASSLWTSGRGNEQFF. The DNA of the CDR3 is TGTGCCAGCAGTTTATGGACTAGCGGGAGGGGCAATGAGCAGTTCTTC.

This clone has a count of ten or more. V and J are TRBV9 and TRBJ1-4; D gene ambiguous. CDR3 length equals 14 residues. V lost 4 bases to trimming and J lost 0 bases, with 7 bases between them. CDR1 is SGDLS, CDR2 YYNGEE, per germline. Written as DNA, the CDR3 is TGTGCCAGCAGCTTCAGGTCAACTAATGAAAAACTGTTTTTT. Translation: CASSFRSTNEKLFF.

The chain links TRBV28 to TRBJ2-1; D is undetermined. V shed 3 bases and J shed 9 bases, with 12 bases lying between them. CDR1 is MDHEN and CDR2 is SYDVKM in the germline V gene. The CDR3 sequence is 13 residues long. The CDR3 DNA is TGTGCCAGCAGTTTCGGTTTAGCCAGTGAGCAGTTCTTC. It yields the protein CASSFGLASEQFF. The whole variable domain, remainder taken from reference TRBV28 and TRBJ2-1, is DVKVTQSSRYLVKRTGEKVFLECVQDMDHENMFWYRQDPGLGLRLIYFSYDVKMKEKGDIPEGYSVSREKKERFSLILESASTNQTSMYLCASSFGLASEQFFGPGTRLTVL.

The gene calls are TRBV27 and TRBJ2-1; no definite D call. The V gene lost 3 bases and the J gene lost 1 base, with 10 bases spanning the gap. This CDR3 comprises 15 residues. From germline, CDR1 is MNHEY and CDR2 SMNVEV (reference sequence). DNA of the CDR3: TGTGCCAGCAGTTTGACGTGGGCTTCCTACAATGAGCAGTTCTTC. Amino acid sequence: CASSLTWASYNEQFF.

The chain uses TRBV24-1 and TRBJ2-1; TRBD2 aligns across 8 bases. There are 16 residues in the CDR3. Germline CDR1 KGHDR, CDR2 SFDVKD. The V gene end was trimmed by 0 bases and the J gene end by 5 bases; junction bases not matched to a gene: 5. The CDR3 is CATSDLQPSGHNEQFF. Here the CDR3 DNA reads TGTGCCACCAGTGATTTGCAGCCTAGCGGGCACAATGAGCAGTTCTTC.

This rearrangement joins TRBV2 to TRBJ2-3; D possibly corresponds to TRBD2 (6 bases). Germline V gene sequence: CDR1 SNHLY, CDR2 FYNNEI. Trimming pared 6 bases from V and 6 bases from J, leaving 22 bases between. The CDR3 contains 16 residues. The CDR3 bases are TGTGCCAGCAGCTACTTAAGGGGAGCGGGCGATGATACGCAGTATTTT. Translating it yields CASSYLRGAGDDTQYF.

To note about this clone: The sample contains more than one DNA sequence encoding this CDR3. CDR3 sequence (DNA): TGTGCCAGCAGCGTAACTAGCACAGATACGCAGTATTTT. Translation gives CASSVTSTDTQYF. The chain is built from TRBV9 and TRBJ2-3, with D unresolved. This CDR3 has 13 amino acids. Trimming took off 1 base at V and 0 bases at J, with 3 bases between the two ends. Germline V CDR1 and CDR2: SGDLS, YYNGEE.

CDR3 sequence: CASSRFVPTSAYNEQFF. Here the CDR3 DNA reads TGTGCCAGCAGCCGGTTCGTCCCCACTAGTGCCTACAATGAGCAGTTCTTC. The chain carries TRBV7-8 and TRBJ2-1; a possible D gene is TRBD2 (5 bases). From germline, CDR1 is SGHVS and CDR2 FQNEAQ. The V end was cut by 5 bases, the J end by 2 bases, with 19 bases between. There are 17 residues in the CDR3.

The chain recombines TRBV5-6 with TRBJ2-2; 12 bases are shared with TRBD2. This CDR3 is built from 17 residues. In germline, CDR1 is SGHDT, CDR2 YYEEEE. J gave up 4 bases and V 0 bases, and 4 bases lay outside the gene matches. The CDR3 region is CASSLGLAGVGTGELFF. CDR3 in DNA: TGTGCCAGCAGCTTGGGACTAGCGGGAGTGGGCACCGGGGAGCTGTTTTTT. The variable domain in full, completed from reference TRBV5-6 and TRBJ2-2, reads DAGVTQSPTHLIKTRGQQVTLRCSPKSGHDTVSWYQQALGQGPQFIFQYYEEEERQRGNFPDRFSGHQFPNYSSELNVNALLLGDSALYLCASSLGLAGVGTGELFFGEGSRLTVL.

This sequence joins TRBV7-7 and TRBJ2-3; 12 positions agree with TRBD2. V lost 5 bases, J lost 2 bases, and 11 bases stayed unmatched. CDR1 and CDR2 (germline): SSHAT, FNYEAQ (reference sequence). This CDR3 comprises 18 residues. The CDR3 protein is CASSRVVTSGSDTDTQYF. The CDR3 nucleotides are TGTGCCAGCAGCCGGGTTGTGACTAGCGGGAGTGACACAGATACGCAGTATTTT.

The rearrangement uses TRBV19 and TRBJ2-3; 9 bases map to TRBD2. The CDR3 spans 16 residues. Per germline, CDR1 LNHDA and CDR2 SQIVND (reference sequence). V shed 5 bases and J 1 base; nucleotides not matched to a gene: 7. For the CDR3, the DNA is TGTGCCAGTAGTTTATTGACTAGCGGAGGCACAGATACGCAGTATTTT. This translates into CASSLLTSGGTDTQYF.

The chain has TRBV27 and TRBJ2-3; a possible D gene is TRBD2 (5 bases). The germline V and J ends were trimmed by 2 bases and 2 bases, with 8 bases remaining between them. The CDR3 runs 14 residues. Germline loops: CDR1 MNHEY, CDR2 SMNVEV (reference sequence). The CDR3 nucleotides are TGTGCCAGCAGTTTAGGACTTTACACAGATACGCAGTATTTT. It codes for CASSLGLYTDTQYF.

The V gene is TRBV2, the J gene TRBJ1-6; tentatively, D is TRBD1 (5 bases). The CDR3 loop spans 15 amino acids. Germline loops: CDR1 SNHLY, CDR2 FYNNEI. Trimming stripped 8 bases from V and 7 bases from J, with 18 bases between. The CDR3 bases are TGTGCCAGCCAAATAACAGACAGCCTAAATTCACCCCTCCACTTT. Translating gives CASQITDSLNSPLHF.

The chain joins TRBV5-4 to TRBJ2-1, with 9 bases aligning to TRBD2. Per the germline V gene, CDR1 is SGHNT and CDR2 is YYREEE (reference sequence). The CDR3 spans 15 residues. After removal of 6 bases from V and 0 bases from J, the junction contained 4 bases not matched to a gene. CDR3 sequence: CASNPGLASYNEQFF. The DNA for the CDR3 is TGTGCCAGCAACCCGGGACTAGCCTCCTACAATGAGCAGTTCTTC. The variable domain in full, completed from reference TRBV5-4 and TRBJ2-1, reads ETGVTQSPTHLIKTRGQQVTLRCSSQSGHNTVSWYQQALGQGPQFIFQYYREEENGRGNFPPRFSGLQFPNYSSELNVNALELDDSALYLCASNPGLASYNEQFFGPGTRLTVL.

The genes are TRBV3-1 (or the pseudogene TRBV3-2) and TRBJ1-1, with 9 bases fitting TRBD1. CDR1 is LGHDT and CDR2 is YNNKEL in the germline V gene (reference sequence). V shed 4 bases, J shed 3 bases, and the junction held 3 bases outside the gene matches. The CDR3 totals 14 residues. The CDR3 protein is CASSPGTGHTEAFF. The CDR3 DNA sequence: TGTGCCAGCAGCCCCGGGACAGGGCACACTGAAGCTTTCTTT.

This chain links TRBV6-6 with TRBJ1-5; TRBD1 is a possible D gene (6 bases). The CDR3 is 20 residues long. Germline values: CDR1 MNHNY, CDR2 SVGAGI (reference sequence). The V end lost 6 bases, the J end lost 4 bases, and 31 bases lay between the germline ends. CDR3 region: CASSPLADFPGHVLNQPQHF. The CDR3 DNA reads as TGTGCCAGCAGCCCACTAGCGGACTTTCCGGGACACGTCCTTAATCAGCCCCAGCATTTT.

This chain uses TRBV5-5 with TRBJ2-3, with 9 bases matching TRBD2. The CDR3 contains 17 residues. Trimming took 4 bases from V and 3 from J; bases not matched to a gene: 12. Germline V gene sequence: CDR1 SGHKS, CDR2 YYEKEE (reference sequence). CDR3 DNA: TGTGCCAGCAGCCCACCCCGTAGCGGGAGAGGGACAGATACGCAGTATTTT. The encoded protein is CASSPPRSGRGTDTQYF.

The V gene is TRBV5-1, the J gene TRBJ2-7; 7 nucleotides align to TRBD1. Germline V gives CDR1 SGHRS, CDR2 YFSETQ. The CDR3 has 13 amino acids. V shed 0 bases and J 6 bases; nucleotides not matched to a gene: 3. For the CDR3, the DNA is TGCGCCAGCAGCTTGGGACAGGGCGCCGAGCAGTACTTC. Its translation: CASSLGQGAEQYF.

The rearrangement joins TRBV4-2 to TRBJ2-7, with TRBD2 matching over 9 bases. The junction had 3 bases not matched to a gene; V was cut back by 0 bases and J by 6 bases. The CDR3 sequence is 14 residues long. Germline CDR1 reads LGHNA; CDR2 reads YNFKEQ. The CDR3, as DNA: TGTGCCAGCAGCCAAGACGAAGCGGGAGGCGAGCAGTACTTC. This sequence encodes CASSQDEAGGEQYF.

V gene TRBV9 combines with J gene TRBJ2-7; D is perhaps TRBD2 (6 bases). Trimming took 4 bases from V and 0 from J, leaving 14 bases between them. This CDR3 region has 15 residues. Looked up from germline, CDR1 is SGDLS and CDR2 is YYNGEE. The CDR3: CASSTSLYSSYEQYF. The CDR3 nucleotides are TGTGCCAGCAGCACTAGCCTTTATAGCTCCTACGAGCAGTACTTC. Combining the CDR3 with reference TRBV9 and TRBJ2-7 gives the whole variable domain DSGVTQTPKHLITATGQRVTLRCSPRSGDLSVYWYQQSLDQGLQFLIQYYNGEERAKGNILERFSAQQFPDLHSELNLSSLELGDSALYFCASSTSLYSSYEQYFGPGTRLTVT.

This clone was observed a handful of times. The chain combines TRBV29-1 with TRBJ2-1, with 8 bases identical to TRBD1. The V gene end was trimmed by 3 bases and the J gene end by 3 bases; junction bases not matched to a gene: 16. The CDR3 runs to 18 residues. From germline, CDR1 is SQVTM and CDR2 ANQGSEA. CDR3 region: CSVDLGQGGSSSYNEQFF. CDR3 in DNA: TGCAGCGTTGACTTAGGACAGGGTGGTAGCTCGAGCTACAATGAGCAGTTCTTC.

The chain recombines TRBV4-1 with TRBJ1-3; 9 bases match TRBD1. V trimming: 8 bases; J trimming: 5 bases; junction bases outside the gene matches: 4. Germline CDR1 reads MGHRA; CDR2 reads YSYEKL. The CDR3 has 13 residues. The CDR3 bases are TGCGCCAGCCGGGACAGGGATAGAAACACCATATATTTT. Amino acids: CASRDRDRNTIYF.

The chain joins TRBV7-2 to TRBJ2-6; D perhaps matches TRBD1 (5 bases). This CDR3 is 13 amino acids long. V shed 7 bases and J shed 4 bases, with 8 bases lying between them. Per germline, CDR1 SGHTA and CDR2 FQGNSA. For the CDR3, the DNA is TGTGCCAGCACCCCAGGGGGGGCCAACGTCCTGACTTTC. It yields the protein CASTPGGANVLTF.

The CDR3 loop is CASSFDRVHGTGELFF. The CDR3 DNA reads TGTGCCAGCAGCTTTGACAGGGTGCATGGCACCGGGGAGCTGTTTTTT. The chain links TRBV7-2 to TRBJ2-2; 7 bases are shared with TRBD1. The CDR3 is made up of 16 amino acids. Germline V gene lookup returns CDR1 SGHTA and CDR2 FQGNSA. Trimming removed 3 bases from V and 4 bases from J; junction bases left unmatched: 8.